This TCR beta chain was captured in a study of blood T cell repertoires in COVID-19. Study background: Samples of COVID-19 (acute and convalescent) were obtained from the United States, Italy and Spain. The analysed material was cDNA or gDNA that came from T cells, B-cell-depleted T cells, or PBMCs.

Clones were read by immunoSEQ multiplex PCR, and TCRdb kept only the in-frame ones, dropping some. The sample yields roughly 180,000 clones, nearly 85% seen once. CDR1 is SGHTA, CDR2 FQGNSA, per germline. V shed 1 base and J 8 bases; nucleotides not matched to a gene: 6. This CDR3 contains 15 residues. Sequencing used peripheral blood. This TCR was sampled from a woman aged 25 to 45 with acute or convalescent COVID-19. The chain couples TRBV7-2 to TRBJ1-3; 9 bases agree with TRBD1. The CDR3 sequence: CASSLGLQGAYTIYF. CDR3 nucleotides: TGTGCCAGCAGCTTAGGTTTACAGGGGGCTTACACCATATATTTT. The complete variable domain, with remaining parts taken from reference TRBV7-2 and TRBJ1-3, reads GAGVSQSPSNKVTEKGKDVELRCDPISGHTALYWYRQSLGQGLEFLIYFQGNSAPDKSGLPSDRFSAERTGGSVSTLTIQRTQQEDSAVYLCASSLGLQGAYTIYFGEGSWLTVV.